This T cell receptor beta chain comes out of a study of identical twins. The germline CDR1 and CDR2 sequences are MNHEY and SVGAGI. V lost 4 bases to trimming and J lost 1 base, with 16 bases between them. The CDR3 runs to 16 residues. A single record per CDR3 protein comes from TCRdb applying MiXCR to the 5' RACE reads. This table has a few hundred thousand distinct CDR3 sequences, 12% appearing once. Findings and caveats of the study: Invariant cells of the MAIT and iNKT types might have partly distorted the zero-insertion analyses.

This clonotype was observed a few times. Its antigen is not known. In every case, the donor was a healthy Caucasian. These sequences were also reported in another study, on yellow fever vaccine responses in identical twins. That work states: Reportedly, the response of twins' T cells to the vaccine seemed partly convergent, partly personalized.

The specimen was memory (CD45RO+) T cells sorted from blood. The receptor was derived from a woman under 30 in good health. The chain couples TRBV6-5 to TRBJ1-2, with D possibly being TRBD1 (6 bases). Here the CDR3 DNA reads TGTGCCAGCAGTTCGGAGACAGGTTATGATAACTATGGCTACACCTTC. Its translation is CASSSETGYDNYGYTF.